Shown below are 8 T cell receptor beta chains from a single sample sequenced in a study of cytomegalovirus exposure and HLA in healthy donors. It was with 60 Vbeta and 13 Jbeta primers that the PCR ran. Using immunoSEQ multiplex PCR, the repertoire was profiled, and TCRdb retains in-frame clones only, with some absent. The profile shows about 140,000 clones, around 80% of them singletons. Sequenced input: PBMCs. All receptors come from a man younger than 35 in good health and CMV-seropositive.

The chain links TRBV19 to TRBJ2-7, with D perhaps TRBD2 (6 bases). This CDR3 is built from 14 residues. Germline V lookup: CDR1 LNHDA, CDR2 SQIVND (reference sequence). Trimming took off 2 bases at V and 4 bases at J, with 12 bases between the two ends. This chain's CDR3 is CASSISFGGYEQYF. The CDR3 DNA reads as TGTGCCAGTAGTATAAGTTTCGGGGGTTACGAGCAGTACTTC.

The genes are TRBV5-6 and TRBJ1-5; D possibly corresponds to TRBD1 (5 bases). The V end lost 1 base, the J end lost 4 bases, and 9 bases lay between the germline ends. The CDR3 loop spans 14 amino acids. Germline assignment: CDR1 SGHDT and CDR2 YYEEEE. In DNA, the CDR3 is TGTGCCAGCAGCTTGATGCGGGGGAATCAGCCCCAGCATTTT. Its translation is CASSLMRGNQPQHF.

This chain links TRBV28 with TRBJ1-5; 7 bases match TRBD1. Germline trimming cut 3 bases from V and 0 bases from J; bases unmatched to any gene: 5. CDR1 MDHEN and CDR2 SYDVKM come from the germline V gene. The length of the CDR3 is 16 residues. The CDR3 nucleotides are TGTGCCAGCAGTTTCGGGACAGCAGATAGCAATCAGCCCCAGCATTTT. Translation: CASSFGTADSNQPQHF.

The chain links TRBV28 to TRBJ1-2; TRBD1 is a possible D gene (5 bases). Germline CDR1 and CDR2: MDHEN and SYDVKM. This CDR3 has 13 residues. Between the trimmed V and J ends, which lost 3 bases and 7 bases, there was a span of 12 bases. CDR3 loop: CASSFFGGGGYTF. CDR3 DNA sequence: TGTGCCAGCAGTTTCTTCGGGGGAGGTGGCTACACCTTC.

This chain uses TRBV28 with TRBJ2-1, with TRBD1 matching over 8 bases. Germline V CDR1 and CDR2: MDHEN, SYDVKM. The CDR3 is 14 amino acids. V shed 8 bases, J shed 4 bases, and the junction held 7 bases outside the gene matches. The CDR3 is CASGGQGFYNEQFF. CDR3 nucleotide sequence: TGTGCCAGCGGTGGACAGGGATTTTACAATGAGCAGTTCTTC.

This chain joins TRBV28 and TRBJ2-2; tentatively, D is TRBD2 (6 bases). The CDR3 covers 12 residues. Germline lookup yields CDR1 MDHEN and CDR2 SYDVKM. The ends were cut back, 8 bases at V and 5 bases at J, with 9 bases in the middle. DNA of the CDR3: TGTGCCAGCGTGGGGGGTACCGGGGAGCTGTTTTTT. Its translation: CASVGGTGELFF.

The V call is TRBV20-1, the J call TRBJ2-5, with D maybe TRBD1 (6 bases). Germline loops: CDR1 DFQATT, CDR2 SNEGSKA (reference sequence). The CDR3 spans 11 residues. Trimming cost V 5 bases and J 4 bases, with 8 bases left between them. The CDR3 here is CSALGGETQYF. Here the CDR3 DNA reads TGCAGTGCTTTAGGGGGAGAGACCCAGTACTTC.

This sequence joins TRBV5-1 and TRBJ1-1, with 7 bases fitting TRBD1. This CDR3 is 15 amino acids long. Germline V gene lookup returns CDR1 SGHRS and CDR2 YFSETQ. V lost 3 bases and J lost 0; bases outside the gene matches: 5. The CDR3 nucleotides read TGCGCCAGCAGCTGGACAGGACCCTTGAACACTGAAGCTTTCTTT. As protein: CASSWTGPLNTEAFF.